A selection of T cell receptor beta chains follows, all from one sample in a study of T-cell memory formation after mild COVID-19. TCRdb itself ran the 5' RACE reads through MiXCR, one entry per CDR3 protein. The data contain approximately 98,000 distinct CDR3 sequences, about 18% of them seen just once; the ten biggest clones take up about 6%. Sample: PBMCs or a T cell subset sorted from them (not recorded which). These receptors were obtained from a man aged 18 to 35 who had mild COVID-19 (a few samples of this study predate the infection). Cell type and time point are not known. Both conserved end residues are part of each CDR3. Each record gives: J gene, V gene, clone size, D gene, CDR3 protein, CDR3 DNA. A D gene is named only where the DNA matches it firmly. Size is stated for part of the rows, as once, few or many counts, or as a class when the clone is expanded.

j_call: TRBJ1-2; v_call: TRBV7-9; clone_size: few; d_call: -; cdr3_aa: CASSLGGGYTF; cdr3_nt: TGTGCCAGCAGCTTGGGGGGTGGCTACACCTTC
j_call: TRBJ1-1; v_call: TRBV9; clone_size: few; d_call: -; cdr3_aa: CASSVALGTEAFF; cdr3_nt: TGTGCCAGCAGCGTAGCTTTGGGAACTGAAGCTTTCTTT
j_call: TRBJ1-1; v_call: TRBV7-3; clone_size: -; d_call: -; cdr3_aa: CASSLTFSGTEAFF; cdr3_nt: TGTGCCAGCAGCTTAACGTTTTCGGGCACTGAAGCTTTCTTT
j_call: TRBJ2-5; v_call: TRBV6-2/TRBV6-3; clone_size: many; d_call: -; cdr3_aa: CASAASEETQYF; cdr3_nt: TGTGCCAGCGCCGCATCGGAGGAGACCCAGTACTTC
j_call: TRBJ1-4; v_call: TRBV28; clone_size: few; d_call: -; cdr3_aa: CASTGPEAGKLFF; cdr3_nt: TGTGCCAGCACCGGACCCGAAGCAGGGAAACTGTTTTTT
j_call: TRBJ2-1; v_call: TRBV28; clone_size: few; d_call: TRBD1; cdr3_aa: CASTAGGVGNEQFF; cdr3_nt: TGTGCCAGCACGGCAGGGGGAGTTGGCAATGAGCAGTTCTTC
j_call: TRBJ2-3; v_call: TRBV4-1; clone_size: few; d_call: -; cdr3_aa: CASSQDIRTDTQYF; cdr3_nt: TGCGCCAGCAGCCAGGACATTCGCACAGATACGCAGTATTTT
j_call: TRBJ1-2; v_call: TRBV29-1; clone_size: few; d_call: -; cdr3_aa: CSARKGDLYTF; cdr3_nt: TGCAGCGCACGAAAGGGGGACCTCTACACCTTC
j_call: TRBJ1-1; v_call: TRBV12-3/TRBV12-4; clone_size: few; d_call: TRBD1; cdr3_aa: CASSFRDRRTEAFF; cdr3_nt: TGTGCCAGCAGTTTTAGGGACAGGAGGACTGAAGCTTTCTTT
j_call: TRBJ1-4; v_call: TRBV9; clone_size: few; d_call: -; cdr3_aa: CASSVGGRGDEKLFF; cdr3_nt: TGTGCCAGCAGCGTAGGGGGACGAGGGGATGAAAAACTGTTTTTT
j_call: TRBJ1-6; v_call: TRBV5-1; clone_size: -; d_call: -; cdr3_aa: CASSLDRVHNSPLHF; cdr3_nt: TGCGCCAGCAGCTTGGACCGAGTCCATAATTCACCCCTCCACTTT
j_call: TRBJ1-2; v_call: TRBV29-1; clone_size: -; d_call: TRBD1; cdr3_aa: CSAGQGINYGYTF; cdr3_nt: TGCAGCGCCGGACAGGGGATTAACTATGGCTACACCTTC
j_call: TRBJ2-5; v_call: TRBV12-3/TRBV12-4; clone_size: -; d_call: -; cdr3_aa: CASSFIGRQETQYF; cdr3_nt: TGTGCCAGCAGTTTTATAGGCCGTCAAGAGACCCAGTACTTC
j_call: TRBJ2-5; v_call: TRBV6-5; clone_size: -; d_call: TRBD1; cdr3_aa: CASSYSLHRTGGKTQYF; cdr3_nt: TGTGCCAGCAGTTACTCTCTTCACAGGACAGGGGGAAAGACCCAGTACTTC
j_call: TRBJ2-6; v_call: TRBV12-3/TRBV12-4; clone_size: few; d_call: TRBD1; cdr3_aa: CASSRTGANSGANVLTF; cdr3_nt: TGTGCCAGCAGTCGAACAGGGGCGAACTCTGGGGCCAACGTCCTGACTTTC
j_call: TRBJ1-5; v_call: TRBV6-5; clone_size: -; d_call: -; cdr3_aa: CASSYSGRVNQPQHF; cdr3_nt: TGTGCCAGCAGTTACTCGGGGAGGGTCAATCAGCCCCAGCATTTT
j_call: TRBJ1-5; v_call: TRBV5-1; clone_size: -; d_call: TRBD1; cdr3_aa: CASFPGTGEVRNQPQHF; cdr3_nt: TGCGCCAGCTTCCCCGGGACAGGGGAGGTAAGGAATCAGCCCCAGCATTTT
j_call: TRBJ2-1; v_call: TRBV19; clone_size: -; d_call: TRBD2; cdr3_aa: CASSEYSPGLAGGSSYNEQFF; cdr3_nt: TGTGCCAGTAGTGAATATTCGCCGGGACTAGCGGGGGGGAGCTCCTACAATGAGCAGTTCTTC
j_call: TRBJ1-4; v_call: TRBV5-5; clone_size: -; d_call: -; cdr3_aa: CASTYAGTGARNEKLFF; cdr3_nt: TGTGCCAGCACTTATGCCGGGACGGGAGCCCGAAATGAAAAACTGTTTTTT
j_call: TRBJ2-7; v_call: TRBV20-1; clone_size: -; d_call: -; cdr3_aa: CSASKGLRGYEQYF; cdr3_nt: TGCAGTGCTAGTAAGGGACTGAGGGGCTACGAGCAGTACTTC
j_call: TRBJ2-1; v_call: TRBV5-1; clone_size: few; d_call: -; cdr3_aa: CASRPGGIYNEQFF; cdr3_nt: TGCGCCAGCAGACCGGGGGGCATCTACAATGAGCAGTTCTTC
j_call: TRBJ1-6; v_call: TRBV12-3/TRBV12-4; clone_size: few; d_call: TRBD1; cdr3_aa: CASSLRTGMGDSPLHF; cdr3_nt: TGTGCCAGCAGTCTGAGGACAGGGATGGGGGATTCACCCCTCCACTTT
j_call: TRBJ2-3; v_call: TRBV20-1; clone_size: -; d_call: -; cdr3_aa: CSARLGGRADTQYF; cdr3_nt: TGCAGTGCACGCCTCGGGGGCCGGGCAGATACGCAGTATTTT
j_call: TRBJ2-5; v_call: TRBV13; clone_size: few; d_call: TRBD1; cdr3_aa: CASSEFLGTGVVETQYF; cdr3_nt: TGTGCCAGCAGTGAATTTCTCGGGACAGGGGTAGTGGAGACCCAGTACTTC
j_call: TRBJ2-6; v_call: TRBV7-2; clone_size: -; d_call: -; cdr3_aa: CASSNQGRGSGANVLTF; cdr3_nt: TGTGCCAGCAGCAACCAGGGGCGGGGCTCTGGGGCCAACGTCCTGACTTTC
j_call: TRBJ1-1; v_call: TRBV5-1; clone_size: few; d_call: TRBD1; cdr3_aa: CASSLEGAHGAFF; cdr3_nt: TGCGCCAGCAGCTTGGAGGGGGCCCATGGGGCTTTCTTT
j_call: TRBJ1-5; v_call: TRBV18; clone_size: -; d_call: -; cdr3_aa: CASSGYTRGRGNQPQHF; cdr3_nt: TGTGCCAGCTCAGGGTATACAAGAGGCCGGGGCAATCAGCCCCAGCATTTT
j_call: TRBJ1-4; v_call: TRBV20-1; clone_size: few; d_call: TRBD1; cdr3_aa: CSATGGANEKLFF; cdr3_nt: TGCAGTGCTACAGGGGGAGCTAATGAAAAACTGTTTTTT
j_call: TRBJ1-6; v_call: TRBV15; clone_size: -; d_call: -; cdr3_aa: CATSREGGNGSPLHF; cdr3_nt: TGTGCCACCAGCAGAGAGGGAGGGAACGGTTCACCCCTCCACTTT
j_call: TRBJ1-6; v_call: TRBV12-3/TRBV12-4; clone_size: -; d_call: TRBD1; cdr3_aa: CATGTMTGYNSPLHF; cdr3_nt: TGTGCCACCGGGACAATGACAGGGTATAATTCACCCCTCCACTTT
j_call: TRBJ1-4; v_call: TRBV7-2; clone_size: few; d_call: -; cdr3_aa: CASSLWINEKLFF; cdr3_nt: TGTGCCAGCAGCTTATGGATTAATGAAAAACTGTTTTTT
j_call: TRBJ1-2; v_call: TRBV12-3/TRBV12-4; clone_size: few; d_call: TRBD1; cdr3_aa: CASSWTGTNYGYTF; cdr3_nt: TGTGCCAGCAGTTGGACAGGAACTAACTATGGCTACACCTTC
j_call: TRBJ2-2; v_call: TRBV7-2; clone_size: few; d_call: TRBD2; cdr3_aa: CASRSGGNTGELFF; cdr3_nt: TGTGCCAGCAGGAGCGGGGGGAACACCGGGGAGCTGTTTTTT
j_call: TRBJ1-5; v_call: TRBV7-3; clone_size: few; d_call: TRBD1; cdr3_aa: CASSPYVGTDSNQPQHF; cdr3_nt: TGTGCCAGCAGCCCTTACGTCGGGACAGATAGCAATCAGCCCCAGCATTTT
j_call: TRBJ2-3; v_call: TRBV7-9; clone_size: -; d_call: -; cdr3_aa: CASASRDTQYF; cdr3_nt: TGTGCCAGCGCAAGCAGGGATACGCAGTATTTT
j_call: TRBJ2-4; v_call: TRBV7-6; clone_size: many; d_call: -; cdr3_aa: CASSLEPGGTKNIQYF; cdr3_nt: TGTGCCAGCAGCTTAGAGCCAGGGGGGACCAAAAACATTCAGTACTTC
j_call: TRBJ2-1; v_call: TRBV9; clone_size: few; d_call: -; cdr3_aa: CASSVGRKEQFF; cdr3_nt: TGTGCCAGCAGCGTAGGGCGGAAAGAGCAGTTCTTC
j_call: TRBJ1-1; v_call: TRBV6-5; clone_size: few; d_call: -; cdr3_aa: CASSYSDTHTEAFF; cdr3_nt: TGTGCCAGCAGTTACTCGGACACCCACACTGAAGCTTTCTTT
j_call: TRBJ2-5; v_call: TRBV2; clone_size: few; d_call: TRBD1; cdr3_aa: CASSARTGFETQYF; cdr3_nt: TGTGCCAGCAGTGCTCGGACAGGGTTTGAGACCCAGTACTTC
j_call: TRBJ2-1; v_call: TRBV20-1; clone_size: once; d_call: TRBD1; cdr3_aa: CSAPGTGINEQFF; cdr3_nt: TGCAGTGCTCCCGGGACAGGGATTAATGAGCAGTTCTTC
j_call: TRBJ1-6; v_call: TRBV2; clone_size: once; d_call: TRBD1; cdr3_aa: CASLPDRGRNSPLHF; cdr3_nt: TGTGCCAGCCTTCCGGACAGGGGTCGCAATTCACCCCTCCACTTT
j_call: TRBJ2-3; v_call: TRBV7-7; clone_size: -; d_call: -; cdr3_aa: CASSSRGHTDTQYF; cdr3_nt: TGTGCTAGCAGCTCCCGGGGCCACACAGATACGCAGTATTTT
j_call: TRBJ1-2; v_call: TRBV27; clone_size: -; d_call: TRBD1; cdr3_aa: CASSSLDRDYGYTF; cdr3_nt: TGTGCCAGCAGTTCACTGGACAGGGACTATGGCTACACCTTC
j_call: TRBJ1-6; v_call: TRBV5-1; clone_size: few; d_call: TRBD1; cdr3_aa: CASSPGGQGWSPLHF; cdr3_nt: TGCGCCAGCAGCCCCGGGGGACAGGGTTGGTCACCCCTCCACTTT
j_call: TRBJ2-3; v_call: TRBV9; clone_size: few; d_call: TRBD2; cdr3_aa: CASSLGLAGHTDTQYF; cdr3_nt: TGTGCCAGCAGCTTGGGACTAGCGGGGCACACAGATACGCAGTATTTT
j_call: TRBJ2-2; v_call: TRBV5-1; clone_size: -; d_call: -; cdr3_aa: CASKGSTLMNTGELFF; cdr3_nt: TGCGCCAGCAAGGGCAGTACCTTGATGAACACCGGGGAGCTGTTTTTT
j_call: TRBJ2-5; v_call: TRBV12-3/TRBV12-4; clone_size: few; d_call: TRBD1; cdr3_aa: CASRVTGAETQYF; cdr3_nt: TGTGCCAGCAGGGTAACAGGGGCGGAGACCCAGTACTTC
j_call: TRBJ1-3; v_call: TRBV20-1; clone_size: -; d_call: -; cdr3_aa: CSAHDYSGNTIYF; cdr3_nt: TGCAGTGCTCACGATTACTCTGGAAACACCATATATTTT